Listed below are T cell receptor beta chains from one sample, sequenced in a study of blood T cell repertoires in COVID-19. TCRdb's copy holds only in-frame clones and misses some; the assay was immunoSEQ multiplex PCR. Here the sample spans about 350,000 clones, about 90% being singletons. The specimen was peripheral blood. The source of these receptors is a woman between 70 and 85 years old with COVID-19, enrolled during active disease. CDR3s include the opening cysteine and the closing phenylalanine or tryptophan. Each record gives: clone size, D gene, V gene, J gene, CDR3 protein, CDR3 DNA. The D gene is left open where the match is weak. The size entry is marked missing in some rows and otherwise reads once, few, many or a size class.

-	-	TRBV7-6	TRBJ2-1	CASSPAGGTYNEQFF	TGTGCCAGCAGCCCCGCCGGGGGTACGTACAATGAGCAGTTCTTC
once	-	TRBV5-4	TRBJ1-1	CASSLDPGKNTEAFF	TGTGCCAGCAGCTTGGATCCAGGGAAAAACACTGAAGCTTTCTTT
-	-	TRBV7-8	TRBJ1-1	CASSLNRGTPLITNTEAFF	TGTGCCAGCAGCTTAAATCGGGGGACTCCCCTTATTACGAACACTGAAGCTTTCTTT
-	TRBD1	TRBV19	TRBJ2-1	CASSFQGAGEQFF	TGTGCCAGTAGTTTCCAGGGGGCCGGTGAGCAGTTCTTC
-	-	TRBV5-1	TRBJ1-1	CASSFLEGGHTEAFF	TGCGCCAGCAGCTTCCTTGAAGGGGGTCACACTGAAGCTTTCTTT
-	TRBD1	TRBV19	TRBJ2-1	CASSIRLPGRVRGSYNEQFF	TGTGCCAGTAGTATCCGGTTACCTGGACGGGTCAGGGGGTCCTACAATGAGCAGTTCTTC
-	-	TRBV29-1	TRBJ1-2	CSVDSYGYTF	TGCAGCGTTGACAGCTATGGCTACACCTTC
-	TRBD1	TRBV29-1	TRBJ2-1	CSVEGQGYNEQFF	TGCAGCGTTGAAGGACAGGGATACAATGAGCAGTTCTTC
-	TRBD2	TRBV3-1/TRBV3-2	TRBJ2-7	CASSQRGAHEQYF	TGTGCCAGCAGCCAGCGGGGGGCCCACGAGCAGTACTTC
-	-	TRBV19	TRBJ1-3	CASSMGARTGNTIYF	TGTGCCAGTAGTATGGGGGCGAGAACTGGAAACACCATATATTTT
-	-	TRBV7-9	TRBJ1-1	CASSSFGEAFF	TGTGCCAGCAGCTCCTTTGGAGAGGCTTTCTTT
-	-	TRBV19	TRBJ1-5	CASNSGDWQPQHF	TGTGCCAGTAATTCGGGGGACTGGCAGCCCCAGCATTTT
-	-	TRBV21-1	TRBJ1-3	CASPGCLNPFSGNTIYF	TGTGCCAGCCCTGGTTGCCTAAACCCCTTCTCTGGAAACACCATATATTTT
-	TRBD2	TRBV18	TRBJ2-1	CASSPRATSGGLSSYNEQFF	TGTGCCAGCTCACCACGAGCGACTAGCGGGGGACTGAGCTCCTACAATGAGCAGTTCTTC
once	-	TRBV30	TRBJ2-3	CAWTPPSDTQYF	TGTGCCTGGACCCCTCCGAGCGATACGCAGTATTTT
once	TRBD1	TRBV6-6	TRBJ1-2	CASSPPARGRDYGYTF	TGTGCCAGCAGTCCTCCCGCCAGGGGGCGAGACTATGGCTACACCTTC
-	-	TRBV11-2	TRBJ2-7	CASSRRDRDYEQYF	TGTGCCAGCAGCCGGAGGGACAGAGACTACGAGCAGTACTTC
-	-	TRBV15	TRBJ1-5	CATSRAQLNQPQHF	TGTGCCACCAGCAGAGCACAGCTTAATCAGCCCCAGCATTTT
-	-	TRBV7-3	TRBJ1-1	CASSLTKNTEAFF	TGTGCCAGCAGCTTAACCAAGAACACTGAAGCTTTCTTT
-	-	TRBV20-1	TRBJ1-1	CSARELSGAFF	TGCAGTGCTAGGGAGCTCTCCGGGGCTTTCTTT
-	-	TRBV6-5	TRBJ2-7	CASCWDGGSYEQYF	TGTGCCAGCTGTTGGGACGGAGGGTCCTACGAGCAGTACTTC
-	-	TRBV28	TRBJ2-5	CASSSQGRKQETQYF	TGTGCCAGCAGTTCACAGGGTCGGAAACAAGAGACCCAGTACTTC
-	-	TRBV19	TRBJ2-5	CASSITLAETQYF	TGTGCCAGTAGTATCACGCTAGCGGAGACCCAGTACTTC
-	-	TRBV19	TRBJ2-5	CASSISREATQYF	TGTGCCAGTAGTATTAGCAGGGAGGCGACCCAGTACTTC
-	TRBD2	TRBV11-2	TRBJ2-7	CASSLVPLAGDYEQYF	TGTGCCAGCAGCTTAGTCCCGCTAGCGGGGGACTACGAGCAGTACTTC
-	TRBD2	TRBV5-6	TRBJ2-3	CASSQAGVVYTQYF	TGTGCCAGCAGCCAAGCGGGGGTGGTCTATACGCAGTATTTT
-	TRBD1	TRBV6-5	TRBJ1-2	CASSRTGNFGYGYTF	TGTGCCAGCAGCAGGACAGGGAATTTTGGCTATGGCTACACCTTC
-	-	TRBV5-4	TRBJ1-6	CASSLGTASYNSPLHF	TGTGCCAGCAGCTTGGGGACAGCGAGCTATAATTCACCCCTCCACTTT
-	-	TRBV30	TRBJ2-7	CAGSGGGVGEQYF	TGTGCCGGGAGTGGGGGGGGCGTGGGGGAGCAGTACTTC
-	-	TRBV6-6	TRBJ1-5	CASSRTDPYSNQPQHF	TGTGCCAGCAGTCGGACAGACCCCTATAGCAATCAGCCCCAGCATTTT
-	TRBD1	TRBV5-1	TRBJ2-7	CASSIGQVSSYEQYF	TGCGCCAGCAGCATAGGACAGGTCAGCTCCTACGAGCAGTACTTC
-	-	TRBV29-1	TRBJ1-1	CSVRREVGEAFF	TGCAGCGTCCGCAGGGAGGTGGGTGAAGCTTTCTTT
-	-	TRBV29-1	TRBJ1-5	CSVGQVNQPQHF	TGCAGCGTTGGGCAGGTCAATCAGCCCCAGCATTTT
-	-	TRBV20-1	TRBJ1-3	CSASRVNSGNTIYF	TGCAGTGCTAGTCGGGTGAACTCTGGAAACACCATATATTTT
once	-	TRBV3-1/TRBV3-2	TRBJ2-7	CASSQSTLSEQYF	TGTGCCAGCAGCCAATCGACACTCTCCGAGCAGTACTTC
-	-	TRBV5-1	TRBJ1-4	CASSLIVGGTNEKLFF	TGCGCCAGCAGCTTGATTGTGGGGGGAACTAATGAAAAACTGTTTTTT
-	-	TRBV11-2	TRBJ1-6	CASSPTGAEDNSPLHF	TGTGCCAGCAGCCCCACTGGGGCAGAGGATAATTCACCCCTCCACTTT
-	-	TRBV6-5	TRBJ1-1	CASTRSANTEAFF	TGTGCCAGCACGAGGTCGGCGAACACTGAAGCTTTCTTT
once	-	TRBV9	TRBJ2-7	CASSVGGISYEQYF	TGTGCCAGCAGCGTAGGCGGAATCTCCTACGAGCAGTACTTC
-	-	TRBV6-6	TRBJ2-5	CASSKPTGGFGETQYF	TGTGCCAGCAGTAAACCGACAGGAGGTTTCGGGGAGACCCAGTACTTC
-	TRBD1	TRBV5-1	TRBJ1-6	CASSSGGGRGDSPLHF	TGCGCCAGCTCTTCAGGGGGAGGCAGGGGTGATTCACCCCTCCACTTT